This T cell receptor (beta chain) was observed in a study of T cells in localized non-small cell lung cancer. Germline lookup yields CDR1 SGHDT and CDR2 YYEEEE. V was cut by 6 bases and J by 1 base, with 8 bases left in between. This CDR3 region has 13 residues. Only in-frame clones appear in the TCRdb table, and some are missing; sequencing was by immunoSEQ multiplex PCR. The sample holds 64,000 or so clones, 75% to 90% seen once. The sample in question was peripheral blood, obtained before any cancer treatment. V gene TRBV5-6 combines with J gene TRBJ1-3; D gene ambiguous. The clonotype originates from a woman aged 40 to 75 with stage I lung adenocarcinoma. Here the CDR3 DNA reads TGTGCCAGCATTTCGGGATCTGGAAACACCATATATTTT. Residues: CASISGSGNTIYF.